A single sample is the source of the 9 T cell receptor beta chains below, sequenced in a study of shared clonotypes between healthy human individuals. Here immunoSEQ multiplex PCR was the method, and the copy in TCRdb shows in-frame clones only, minus some. The data show around 2.1 million clones, around 95% seen once. Sequencing was performed on naive CD4+ T cells sorted from blood. Subset defined: CD45RA+ positively selected. The receptor set was obtained from a man between 18 and 35 years old in good health.

The V and J genes are TRBV5-1 and TRBJ2-7; 11 positions agree with TRBD2. The CDR3 consists of 15 residues. V lost 3 bases, J lost 4 bases, and 6 bases stayed unmatched. Germline CDR1 is SGHRS and CDR2 is YFSETQ. For the CDR3, the DNA is TGCGCCAGCAGCTCGCAGACTAGCGGGGCTTACGAGCAGTACTTC. This encodes CASSSQTSGAYEQYF.

The chain uses TRBV6-6 and TRBJ1-5; D unclear. This CDR3 spans 14 amino acids. V was cut by 8 bases and J by 2 bases, with 13 bases left in between. Germline loops: CDR1 MNHNY, CDR2 SVGAGI (reference sequence). The CDR3 DNA sequence: TGTGCCAGCTCGGACCTGGGAGGCAATCAGCCCCAGCATTTT. This translates into CASSDLGGNQPQHF.

The chain is built from TRBV6-6 and TRBJ1-1, with TRBD1 as a possible D gene (5 bases). V was clipped by 6 bases and J by 7 bases, with 12 bases between them. The CDR3 loop spans 12 amino acids. Germline CDR1 reads MNHNY; CDR2 reads SVGAGI (reference sequence). The CDR3 DNA reads TGTGCCAGCAGGACAGTAGAGAGTGAAGCTTTCTTT. Encoded protein: CASRTVESEAFF.

The CDR3 DNA reads TGCGCCAGCAAAGATAGCGGGAGCTCCTACAATGAGCAGTTCTTC. Its protein is CASKDSGSSYNEQFF. The J gene is TRBJ2-1, the V gene TRBV5-1; TRBD2 matches 9 bases. The V and J ends lost 6 bases and 0 bases, in that order; junction bases with no gene match: 4. The CDR3 runs to 15 residues. CDR1 is SGHRS and CDR2 is YFSETQ in the germline V gene.

The V call is TRBV6-5, the J call TRBJ2-5; 10 bases are a match to TRBD2. The CDR3 is 14 residues long. Germline V gives CDR1 MNHEY, CDR2 SVGAGI. Trimming removed 6 bases from V and 2 bases from J; junction bases left unmatched: 3. The CDR3 spells CASRVAGGQETQYF. As DNA, the CDR3 is TGTGCCAGCAGAGTAGCGGGGGGACAAGAGACCCAGTACTTC.

A note on this clone: Other nucleotide sequences in the sample specify the same CDR3. This chain's CDR3 is CAWSPGGDSPLHF. The CDR3, as DNA: TGTGCCTGGAGTCCCGGCGGTGATTCACCCCTCCACTTT. V is TRBV30 and J is TRBJ1-6; the D is unclear. Trimming stripped 2 bases from V and 8 bases from J, with 10 bases between. Germline values: CDR1 GTSNPN, CDR2 SVGIG (reference sequence). CDR3 length: 13 amino acids. The full variable domain, in which reference TRBV30 and TRBJ1-6 provide the parts outside the CDR3, is SQTIHQWPATLVQPVGSPLSLECTVEGTSNPNLYWYRQAAGRGLQLLFYSVGIGQISSEVPQNLSASRPQDRQFILSSKKLLLSDSGFYLCAWSPGGDSPLHFGNGTRLTVT.

The chain is built from TRBV28 and TRBJ2-3; D not resolved. Germline V CDR1 and CDR2: MDHEN, SYDVKM. CDR3 length equals 12 residues. Trimming left V 6 bases short and J 0 bases short, with 4 bases between. The CDR3 reads CASRVSTDTQYF. CDR3 coding DNA: TGTGCCAGCAGGGTTAGCACAGATACGCAGTATTTT.

This clone was detected once. The chain couples TRBV4-3 to TRBJ2-6; D is ambiguous. V shed 5 bases and J shed 0 bases, with 11 bases lying between them. Germline CDR1 is LGHNA and CDR2 is YSLEER. This CDR3 has 16 residues. The DNA for the CDR3 is TGCGCCAGCAGCGGTGCGGAGTACTCTGGGGCCAACGTCCTGACTTTC. Translation gives CASSGAEYSGANVLTF.

The genes are TRBV6-1 and TRBJ2-4, with D perhaps matching TRBD1 or TRBD2 (6 bases each). The length of the CDR3 is 16 residues. Trimming shortened V by 3 bases and J by 6 bases, and 18 bases separated the two germline ends. The germline V gene has CDR1 MNHNS and CDR2 SASEGT. The CDR3 sequence: CASSDPLGRGGNIQYF. The CDR3 coding sequence is TGTGCCAGCAGTGACCCCCTCGGCAGGGGAGGAAACATTCAGTACTTC.